These 5 T cell receptor beta chains originate from one sample sequenced in a study of neurological immune-mediated disorders. Time point noted: longitudinal time-point 1 (baseline). TCRdb ran MiXCR on the 5' RACE reads and lists one entry per CDR3 protein. The sample holds 71,000 or so distinct CDR3 sequences; approximately 14% are singletons and the top ten take 4.6%. The specimen sequenced was PBMCs. All receptors derive from a female donor with HTLV-1-associated myelopathy (HAM/TSP).

In the case of this clonotype: Being one base from a much bigger clone, this may be a read error. The CDR3 end shows no conserved phenylalanine or tryptophan, and so a read error is likely. This rearrangement joins TRBV6-2 or TRBV6-3 to TRBJ2-7; D is tentatively TRBD1 or TRBD2 (5 bases each). The CDR3 runs to 16 residues. The germline V gene encodes CDR1 MNHEY and CDR2 SVGEGT. Trimming removed 2 bases from V and 6 bases from J, with 20 bases in between. This chain's CDR3 is CASSYASGTAHGEQYY. CDR3 coding DNA: TGTGCCAGCAGTTACGCCTCCGGGACGGCACACGGCGAGCAGTACTAC.

A note on this clonotype: Since a much larger clone is just one base distant, this may be a read error. The gene calls are TRBV20-1 and TRBJ2-7; D assignment may be TRBD1 or TRBD2 (6 bases each). CDR1 is DFQATT and CDR2 is SNEGSKA in the germline V gene (reference sequence). V was shortened by 3 bases and J by 3 bases, with 12 bases between the two germline ends. The CDR3 is 13 residues long. CDR3 DNA: TGCAGTGCTAGTGCGGGACATCTCTACGAGCAGTACTTC. Its translation is CSASAGHLYEQYF.

This clonotype came up many times. This chain's CDR3 is CASRETGTYTYEQYF. The CDR3 coding sequence is TGTGCCAGCAGGGAGACCGGGACATACACCTACGAGCAGTACTTC. This chain connects TRBV28 to TRBJ2-7, with D possibly matching TRBD1 (6 bases). Trimming left V 6 bases short and J 2 bases short, with 17 bases between. Per the germline V gene, CDR1 is MDHEN and CDR2 is SYDVKM. The CDR3 is 15 residues long. The full variable domain, its missing parts supplied by reference TRBV28 and TRBJ2-7, is DVKVTQSSRYLVKRTGEKVFLECVQDMDHENMFWYRQDPGLGLRLIYFSYDVKMKEKGDIPEGYSVSREKKERFSLILESASTNQTSMYLCASRETGTYTYEQYFGPGTRLTVT.

In this sample, this clonotype turned up many times. The chain carries TRBV4-1 and TRBJ1-5; 7 nucleotides agree with TRBD1. V shed 0 bases, J shed 7 bases, and the junction held 6 bases outside the gene matches. The CDR3 consists of 15 residues. In germline, CDR1 is MGHRA, CDR2 YSYEKL. The CDR3: CASSQDAGGRQPQHF. In DNA, the CDR3 is TGCGCCAGCAGCCAAGATGCAGGGGGTAGACAGCCCCAGCATTTT.

Ten or more counts support this clonotype. The rearrangement joins TRBV6-2 or TRBV6-3 to TRBJ1-1; TRBD1 agrees at 9 bases. This CDR3 has 13 residues. The J segment lost 0 bases and the V segment lost 8 bases, leaving 1 base of the junction unmatched. Germline loops: CDR1 MNHEY, CDR2 SVGEGT. In nucleotides, the CDR3 is TGTGCCAGCGGACAGGGGATGAACACTGAAGCTTTCTTT. It yields the protein CASGQGMNTEAFF.